This entry lists 16 T cell receptor beta chains sequenced from one sample in a study of T cell responses to AZD1222 COVID-19 vaccine. Measured with immunoSEQ multiplex PCR; TCRdb has only the in-frame clones, and not every one. This table has approximately 160,000 clones, more than 85% appearing once. Sequences were derived from peripheral blood, sampled on day 0 of AZD1222 vaccination. The receptors stem from an adult in good health.

The CDR3, as DNA: TGTGCCACCAGCTTGGCCATTTTCACCGGGGAGCTGTTTTTT. Translation gives CATSLAIFTGELFF. The genes are TRBV15 and TRBJ2-2; D not resolved. The V and J ends lost 5 bases and 4 bases respectively, with 11 bases between them. This CDR3 is built from 14 residues. Germline assignment: CDR1 LNHNV and CDR2 YYDKDF (reference sequence). Combining the CDR3 with reference TRBV15 and TRBJ2-2 gives the whole variable domain DAMVIQNPRYQVTQFGKPVTLSCSQTLNHNVMYWYQQKSSQAPKLLFHYYDKDFNNEADTPDNFQSRRPNTSFCFLDIRSPGLGDTAMYLCATSLAIFTGELFFGEGSRLTVL.

V and J are TRBV14 and TRBJ1-2; D ambiguous. V lost 1 base, J lost 3 bases, and 6 bases lay in between. This CDR3 is built from 13 residues. From germline, CDR1 is SGHDN and CDR2 FVKESK. The CDR3 DNA reads as TGTGCCAGCAGCCAAGGAGTAGACTATGGCTACACCTTC. This encodes CASSQGVDYGYTF.

The chain is built from TRBV7-2 and TRBJ2-1, with D possibly TRBD2 on 5 matching bases. V was cut by 3 bases and J by 8 bases, with 8 bases left in between. Germline V CDR1 and CDR2: SGHTA, FQGNSA. The CDR3 is made up of 12 amino acids. Here the CDR3 DNA reads TGTGCCAGCAGCTTTAGCGTCTATGAGCAGTTCTTC. Translated: CASSFSVYEQFF.

The V and J genes are TRBV2 and TRBJ2-1; 12 positions agree with TRBD2. V dropped 6 bases and J dropped 8; count of bases not matched to a gene: 5. Germline CDR1 SNHLY, CDR2 FYNNEI. The CDR3 covers 14 residues. The CDR3, as DNA: TGTGCCAGCAGGACTAGCGGGAGTGCGGATGAGCAGTTCTTC. Translating gives CASRTSGSADEQFF. Full variable domain (missing parts from reference TRBV2 and TRBJ2-1): EPEVTQTPSHQVTQMGQEVILRCVPISNHLYFYWYRQILGQKVEFLVSFYNNEISEKSEIFDDQFSVERPDGSNFTLKIRSTKLEDSAMYFCASRTSGSADEQFFGPGTRLTVL.

The V and J genes are TRBV18 and TRBJ2-7; D remains ambiguous. Germline V gene sequence: CDR1 KGHSH, CDR2 LQKENI. The CDR3 extends over 15 amino acids. The V and J ends lost 3 bases and 3 bases respectively, with 15 bases between them. As DNA, the CDR3 is TGTGCCAGCTCACCGGCTGAGCCGGTAGTCTACGAGCAGTACTTC. Amino acid sequence: CASSPAEPVVYEQYF.

The rearrangement joins TRBV11-2 to TRBJ2-1, with D maybe TRBD2 (5 bases). The ends were cut back, 5 bases at V and 0 bases at J, with 17 bases in the middle. Germline V lookup: CDR1 SGHAT, CDR2 FQNNGV. The CDR3 runs to 17 residues. The CDR3, as DNA: TGTGCCAGCAGCCGACGGGAAGCGAAGAGCTCCTACAATGAGCAGTTCTTC. It codes for CASSRREAKSSYNEQFF.

V and J are TRBV2 and TRBJ2-1, with TRBD2 identical over 9 bases. The germline CDR1 and CDR2 sequences are SNHLY and FYNNEI. The CDR3 has 16 amino acids. V lost 4 bases to trimming and J lost 2 bases; unmatched junction nucleotides: 6. CDR3 in DNA: TGTGCCAGCAGTGGGGCACTAGCGGGCGCCTACAATGAGCAGTTCTTC. Protein product: CASSGALAGAYNEQFF.

This rearrangement joins TRBV5-1 to TRBJ2-2; the D gene is possibly TRBD1 (6 bases). The V gene lost 0 bases and the J gene lost 0 bases, with 9 bases spanning the gap. Looked up from germline, CDR1 is SGHRS and CDR2 is YFSETQ. The CDR3 extends over 16 amino acids. CDR3: CASSLGGTTNTGELFF. The DNA for the CDR3 is TGCGCCAGCAGCTTGGGGGGGACAACGAACACCGGGGAGCTGTTTTTT.

This chain uses TRBV7-3 with TRBJ1-1; D is unresolved. The CDR3 spans 13 residues. Germline V gene sequence: CDR1 SGHTA, CDR2 FQGTGA. With 5 bases removed from V and 3 bases from J, the gap between germline ends came to 10 bases. This CDR3 is CASSLQPHTEAFF. The CDR3 bases are TGTGCCAGCAGCCTCCAACCCCACACTGAAGCTTTCTTT.

The J gene is TRBJ2-1, the V gene TRBV27; D gene ambiguous. Germline V gene lookup returns CDR1 MNHEY and CDR2 SMNVEV (reference sequence). V lost 2 bases and J 14 bases, leaving 13 bases between the germline ends. The CDR3 covers 12 residues. The CDR3 DNA reads TGTGCCAGCAGTTTAACCGCTGGCCAGAAGTTCTTC. This codes for CASSLTAGQKFF.

The chain is built from TRBV18 and TRBJ1-2, with a possible D match to TRBD1 (5 bases). The CDR3 spans 16 residues. CDR1 is KGHSH, CDR2 LQKENI, per germline. The V end lost 4 bases, the J end lost 0 bases, and 15 bases lay between the germline ends. CDR3 protein: CASSHTPGGANYGYTF. In nucleotides, the CDR3 is TGTGCCAGCTCACACACCCCCGGAGGGGCTAACTATGGCTACACCTTC.

V and J are TRBV3-1 (or the pseudogene TRBV3-2) and TRBJ1-1, with TRBD1 matching 7 bases. Trimming at V came to 3 bases and at J to 1 base, leaving 5 bases not matched to a gene. The CDR3 is made up of 15 amino acids. Germline CDR1 reads LGHDT; CDR2 reads YNNKEL (reference sequence). This chain's CDR3 is CASSHWRTGNTEAFF. The CDR3 coding sequence is TGTGCCAGCAGCCATTGGAGGACAGGGAACACTGAAGCTTTCTTT.

This chain uses TRBV6-5 with TRBJ1-1, with no clear D. V gave up 2 bases and J gave up 11 bases, with 18 bases separating them. The CDR3 runs 14 residues. Per the germline V gene, CDR1 is MNHEY and CDR2 is SVGAGI. DNA of the CDR3: TGTGCCAGCAGTTACCGCACGAGTATCGATATGGCTTTCTTT. Its protein is CASSYRTSIDMAFF.

The sample holds a few counts of this clone. This chain links TRBV7-3 with TRBJ2-1; D may correspond to TRBD1 or TRBD2 (5 bases each). The CDR3 runs to 15 residues. Germline V gives CDR1 SGHTA, CDR2 FQGTGA. Trimming pared 5 bases from V and 8 bases from J, leaving 19 bases between. CDR3 DNA sequence: TGTGCCAGCAGCCGTAGTAGGGGAGTTTTTCATGAGCAGTTCTTC. It codes for CASSRSRGVFHEQFF.

This rearrangement joins TRBV29-1 to TRBJ2-7; no clear D gene. CDR3 length: 12 amino acids. V lost 1 base to trimming and J lost 4 bases, with 8 bases between them. The germline CDR1 and CDR2 sequences are SQVTM and ANQGSEA. CDR3 amino acids: CSVEGPSYEQYF. CDR3 DNA sequence: TGCAGCGTTGAAGGCCCATCATACGAGCAGTACTTC.

This chain links TRBV6-4 with TRBJ2-7; possibly TRBD2 for D (5 bases). Trimming took 3 bases from V and 0 from J, leaving 12 bases between them. This CDR3 region has 15 residues. Germline loops: CDR1 MRHNA, CDR2 SNTAGT. As DNA, the CDR3 is TGTGCCAGCAGTGAACCCAGCGGAAGCTCCTACGAGCAGTACTTC. The encoded protein is CASSEPSGSSYEQYF.